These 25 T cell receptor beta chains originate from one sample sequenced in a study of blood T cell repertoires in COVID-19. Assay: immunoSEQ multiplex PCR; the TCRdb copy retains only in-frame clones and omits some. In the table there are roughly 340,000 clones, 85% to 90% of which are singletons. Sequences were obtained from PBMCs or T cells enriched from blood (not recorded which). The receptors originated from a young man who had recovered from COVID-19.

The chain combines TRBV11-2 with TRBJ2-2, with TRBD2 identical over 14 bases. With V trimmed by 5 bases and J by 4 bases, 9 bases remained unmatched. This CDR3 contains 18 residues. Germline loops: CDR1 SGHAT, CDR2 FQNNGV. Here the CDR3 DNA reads TGTGCCAGCAGCCCGGAGACTAGCGGGGGGGCGGGCACCGGGGAGCTGTTTTTT. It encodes CASSPETSGGAGTGELFF.

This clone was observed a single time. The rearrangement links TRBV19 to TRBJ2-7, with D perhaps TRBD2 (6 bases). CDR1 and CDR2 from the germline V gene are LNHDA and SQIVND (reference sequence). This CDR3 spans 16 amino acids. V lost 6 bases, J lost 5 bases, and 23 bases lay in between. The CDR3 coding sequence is TGTGCCAGTAGCTATACGGGGGTGAGGGGAGAGAACGAGCAGTACTTC. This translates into CASSYTGVRGENEQYF.

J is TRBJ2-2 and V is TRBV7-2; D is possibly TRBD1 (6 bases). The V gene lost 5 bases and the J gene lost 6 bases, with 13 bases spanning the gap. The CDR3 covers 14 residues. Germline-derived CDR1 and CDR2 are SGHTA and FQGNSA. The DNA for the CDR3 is TGTGCCAGCAGCGTGCAGGGGATGGCCGGGGAGCTGTTTTTT. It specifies CASSVQGMAGELFF.

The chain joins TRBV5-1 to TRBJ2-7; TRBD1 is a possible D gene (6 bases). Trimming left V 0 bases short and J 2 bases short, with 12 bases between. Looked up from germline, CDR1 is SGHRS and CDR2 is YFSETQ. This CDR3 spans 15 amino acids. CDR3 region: CASSLAGDTTYEQYF. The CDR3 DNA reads TGCGCCAGCAGCTTGGCAGGGGACACCACCTACGAGCAGTACTTC.

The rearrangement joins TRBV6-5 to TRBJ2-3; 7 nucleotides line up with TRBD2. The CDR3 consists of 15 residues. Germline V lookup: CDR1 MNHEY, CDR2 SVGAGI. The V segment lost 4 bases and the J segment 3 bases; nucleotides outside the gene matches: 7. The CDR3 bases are TGTGCCAGCAGTTCGGGGGGACGTGGGACAGATACGCAGTATTTT. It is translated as CASSSGGRGTDTQYF.

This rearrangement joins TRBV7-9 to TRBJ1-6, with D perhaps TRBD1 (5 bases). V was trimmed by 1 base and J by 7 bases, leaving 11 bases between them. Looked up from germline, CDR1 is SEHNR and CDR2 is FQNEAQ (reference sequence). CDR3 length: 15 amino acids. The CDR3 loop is CASSLESQGNSPLHF. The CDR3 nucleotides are TGTGCCAGCAGCTTAGAATCCCAGGGAAATTCACCCCTCCACTTT.

As DNA, the CDR3 is TGCGCCAGCAGCGTGGACAGGAACCAAGAGACCCAGTACTTC. Protein: CASSVDRNQETQYF. This rearrangement joins TRBV5-1 to TRBJ2-5; 7 nucleotides align to TRBD1. Losses at the gene ends were 4 bases for V and 0 bases for J; bases not matched to a gene: 3. In germline, CDR1 is SGHRS, CDR2 YFSETQ. The CDR3 is 14 amino acids.

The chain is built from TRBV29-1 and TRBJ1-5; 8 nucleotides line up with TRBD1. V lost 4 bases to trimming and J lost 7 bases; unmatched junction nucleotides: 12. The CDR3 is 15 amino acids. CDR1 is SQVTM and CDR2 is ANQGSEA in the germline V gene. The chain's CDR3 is CSVGWGQGAGQPQHF. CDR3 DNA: TGCAGCGTTGGGTGGGGGCAGGGGGCAGGGCAGCCCCAGCATTTT.

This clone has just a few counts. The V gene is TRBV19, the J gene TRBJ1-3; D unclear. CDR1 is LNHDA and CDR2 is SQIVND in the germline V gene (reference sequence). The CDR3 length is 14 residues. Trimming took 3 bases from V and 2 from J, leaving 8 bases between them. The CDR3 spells CASSIGVTGNTIYF. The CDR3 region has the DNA TGTGCCAGTAGTATCGGAGTCACTGGAAACACCATATATTTT. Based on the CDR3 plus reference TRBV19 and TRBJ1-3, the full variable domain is DGGITQSPKYLFRKEGQNVTLSCEQNLNHDAMYWYRQDPGQGLRLIYYSQIVNDFQKGDIAEGYSVSREKKESFPLTVTSAQKNPTAFYLCASSIGVTGNTIYFGEGSWLTVV.

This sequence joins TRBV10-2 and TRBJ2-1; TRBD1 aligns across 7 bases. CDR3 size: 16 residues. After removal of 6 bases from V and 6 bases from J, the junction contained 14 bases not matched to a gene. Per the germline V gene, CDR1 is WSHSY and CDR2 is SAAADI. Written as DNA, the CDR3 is TGCGCCAGCAGCGCACGCTGGACAGGTGGGGGCAATGAGCAGTTCTTC. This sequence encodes CASSARWTGGGNEQFF.

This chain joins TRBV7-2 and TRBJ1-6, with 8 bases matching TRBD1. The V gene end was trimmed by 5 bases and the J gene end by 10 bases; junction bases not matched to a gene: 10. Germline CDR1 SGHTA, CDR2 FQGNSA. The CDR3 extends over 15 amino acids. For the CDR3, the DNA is TGTGCCAGCAGCCCCGCGAGGACAGGGCAATCACCCCTCCACTTT. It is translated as CASSPARTGQSPLHF.

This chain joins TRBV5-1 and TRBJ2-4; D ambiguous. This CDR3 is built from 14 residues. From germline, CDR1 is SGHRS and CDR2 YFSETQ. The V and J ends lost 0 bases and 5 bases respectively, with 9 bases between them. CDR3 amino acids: CASSLGNGENIQYF. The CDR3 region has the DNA TGCGCCAGCAGCTTGGGGAACGGAGAAAACATTCAGTACTTC.

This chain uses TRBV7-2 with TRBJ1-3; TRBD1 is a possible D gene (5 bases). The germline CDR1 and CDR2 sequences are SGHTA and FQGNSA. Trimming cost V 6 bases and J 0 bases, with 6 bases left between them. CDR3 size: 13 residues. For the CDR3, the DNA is TGTGCCAGCAGGGGGGGCTCTGGAAACACCATATATTTT. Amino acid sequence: CASRGGSGNTIYF.

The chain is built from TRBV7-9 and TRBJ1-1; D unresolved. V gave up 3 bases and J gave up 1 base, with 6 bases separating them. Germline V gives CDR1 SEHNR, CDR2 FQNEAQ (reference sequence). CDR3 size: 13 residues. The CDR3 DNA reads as TGTGCCAGCAGCTTTCCAGGGAACACTGAAGCTTTCTTT. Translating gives CASSFPGNTEAFF.

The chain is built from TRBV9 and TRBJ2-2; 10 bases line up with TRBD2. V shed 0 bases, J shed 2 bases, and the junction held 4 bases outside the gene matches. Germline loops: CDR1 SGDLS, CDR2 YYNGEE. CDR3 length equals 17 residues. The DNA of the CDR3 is TGTGCCAGCAGCGTAGCTCCTAGCGGGAGAAACACCGGGGAGCTGTTTTTT. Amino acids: CASSVAPSGRNTGELFF.

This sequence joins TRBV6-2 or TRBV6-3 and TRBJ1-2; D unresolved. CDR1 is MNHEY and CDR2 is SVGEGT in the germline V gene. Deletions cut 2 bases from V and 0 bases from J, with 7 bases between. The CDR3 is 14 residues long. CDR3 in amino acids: CASSYHPTNYGYTF. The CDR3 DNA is TGTGCCAGCAGTTACCACCCTACTAACTATGGCTACACCTTC.

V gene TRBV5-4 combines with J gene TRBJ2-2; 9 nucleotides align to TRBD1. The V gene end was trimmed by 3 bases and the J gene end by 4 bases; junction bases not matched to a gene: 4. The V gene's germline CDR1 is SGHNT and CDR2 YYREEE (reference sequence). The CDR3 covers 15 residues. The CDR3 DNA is TGTGCCAGCAGCTGGGGACAGGGCTCCACCGGGGAGCTGTTTTTT. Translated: CASSWGQGSTGELFF.

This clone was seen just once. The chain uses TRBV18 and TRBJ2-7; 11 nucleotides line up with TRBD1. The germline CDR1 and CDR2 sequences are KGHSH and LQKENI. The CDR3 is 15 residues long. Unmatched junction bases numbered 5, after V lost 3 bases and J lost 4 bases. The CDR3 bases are TGTGCCAGCTCACCGGGACAGGGGGAGATGTACGAGCAGTACTTC. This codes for CASSPGQGEMYEQYF.

DNA for the CDR3: TGTGCCAGCAGCTTTGCAGCGACGAACACCGGGGAGCTGTTTTTT. Translated, it gives CASSFAATNTGELFF. The J gene is TRBJ2-2, the V gene TRBV5-4; D not resolved. Trimming removed 2 bases at V and 0 bases at J, with 8 bases between. This CDR3 comprises 15 residues. Germline V gene sequence: CDR1 SGHNT, CDR2 YYREEE (reference sequence).

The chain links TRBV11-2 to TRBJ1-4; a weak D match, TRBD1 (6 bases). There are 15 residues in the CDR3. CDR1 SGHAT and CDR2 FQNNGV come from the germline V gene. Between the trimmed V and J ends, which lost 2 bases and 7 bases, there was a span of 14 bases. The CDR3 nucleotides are TGTGCCAGCAGCTTACACAGGGAAGGGGCTGAAAAACTGTTTTTT. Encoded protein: CASSLHREGAEKLFF.

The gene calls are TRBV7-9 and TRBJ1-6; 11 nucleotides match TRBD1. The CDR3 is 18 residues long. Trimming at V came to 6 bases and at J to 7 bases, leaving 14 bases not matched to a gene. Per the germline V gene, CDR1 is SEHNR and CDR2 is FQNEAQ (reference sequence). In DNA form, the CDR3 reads TGTGCCAGCAGTTCCACCGCCGGGACAGGGGGGAAAAATTCACCCCTCCACTTT. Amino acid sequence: CASSSTAGTGGKNSPLHF.

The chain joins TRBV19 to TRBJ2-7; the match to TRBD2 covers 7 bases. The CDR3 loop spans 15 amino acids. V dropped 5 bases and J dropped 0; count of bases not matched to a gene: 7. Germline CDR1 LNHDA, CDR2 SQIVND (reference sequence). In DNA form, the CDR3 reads TGTGCCAGTAGTTTTGGGGGGGGGAGCTCCTACGAGCAGTACTTC. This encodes CASSFGGGSSYEQYF.

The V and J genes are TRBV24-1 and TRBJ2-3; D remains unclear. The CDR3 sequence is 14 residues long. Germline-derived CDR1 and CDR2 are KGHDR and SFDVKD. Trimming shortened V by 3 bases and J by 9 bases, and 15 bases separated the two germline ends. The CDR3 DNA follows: TGTGCCACCAGTGATGCCTCTGCTTACATCACGCAGTATTTT. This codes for CATSDASAYITQYF.

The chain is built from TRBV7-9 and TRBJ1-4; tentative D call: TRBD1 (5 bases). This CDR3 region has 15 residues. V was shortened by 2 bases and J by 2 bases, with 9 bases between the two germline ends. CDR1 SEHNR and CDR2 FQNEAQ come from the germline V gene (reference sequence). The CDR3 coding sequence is TGTGCCAGCAGCTTATCACAGGTTACTAATGAAAAACTGTTTTTT. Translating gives CASSLSQVTNEKLFF.

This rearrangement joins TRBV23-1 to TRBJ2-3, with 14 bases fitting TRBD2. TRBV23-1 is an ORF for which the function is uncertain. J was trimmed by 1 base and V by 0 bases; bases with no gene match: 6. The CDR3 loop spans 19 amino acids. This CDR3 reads CASSQSRLAGGPCTDTQYF. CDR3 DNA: TGCGCCAGCAGTCAATCCCGACTAGCGGGAGGGCCTTGCACAGATACGCAGTATTTT.